Described below is a single T cell receptor (beta chain) sequence and its context. This entry belongs to a study of blood T cells in healthy people across ages. Each of the donors had approximately 10 milliliters of peripheral blood drawn into EDTA-treated Vacutainer tubes. This CDR3 region has 12 residues. The germline V gene has CDR1 SGHTA and CDR2 FQGNSA. V lost 5 bases to trimming and J lost 6 bases, with 11 bases between them. The use of a sample-barcoded 5' primer and a J-beta primer mix characterized a second PCR of roughly 7 to 11 cycles. Each cDNA molecule received a tag from a template-switch adaptor that had 12 random nucleotides. One entry per CDR3 protein results from TCRdb running MiXCR on the 5' RACE reads. This sample has some 560,000 distinct CDR3 sequences, with about 27% found just once. These data were also reused for a study on T cells of mothers and their children. From that paper: The sample comes from some 10 healthy Caucasian donors: mothers and children.

V gene TRBV7-2 combines with J gene TRBJ2-7; D is undetermined. The clonotype was recovered from a boy aged 2 to 10 in good health. The sample consisted of blood. CDR3 nucleotide sequence: TGTGCCAGCAGCCTTTATAAAGGCGAGCAGTACTTC. Its protein is CASSLYKGEQYF.